This TCR beta chain comes out of a study of beta chain features in type 1 diabetes. Study background: Sorted cells numbering under 140,000,000 were examined across all samples. General study points: All four CD4+ subsets from Type 1 diabetes patients carried moderately but significantly shorter TCRB CDR3s. When VDJ junctions were examined, type 1 diabetes patients showed fewer insertions and more deletions.

TCRB transcripts that were expressed got sequenced, as all of the isolated RNA had been reverse transcribed. Repertoires were generated with immunoSEQ multiplex PCR, while TCRdb's copy carries only in-frame clones and drops some. The sample yields 200,000 to 250,000 clones, 11% seen once. In its sample, this clone was seen many times. Its target is unknown. Specimen: central memory CD4+ T cells from blood. This clonotype originated in a man between 18 and 29 years old in good health.

CDR3 residues: CAWSPQWEKLFF. The CDR3 DNA is TGTGCCTGGAGTCCCCAGTGGGAAAAACTGTTTTTT. This rearrangement joins TRBV30 to TRBJ1-4; D is uncertain. Germline lookup yields CDR1 GTSNPN and CDR2 SVGIG (reference sequence). CDR3 length equals 12 residues. The ends were cut back, 2 bases at V and 8 bases at J, with 9 bases in the middle.